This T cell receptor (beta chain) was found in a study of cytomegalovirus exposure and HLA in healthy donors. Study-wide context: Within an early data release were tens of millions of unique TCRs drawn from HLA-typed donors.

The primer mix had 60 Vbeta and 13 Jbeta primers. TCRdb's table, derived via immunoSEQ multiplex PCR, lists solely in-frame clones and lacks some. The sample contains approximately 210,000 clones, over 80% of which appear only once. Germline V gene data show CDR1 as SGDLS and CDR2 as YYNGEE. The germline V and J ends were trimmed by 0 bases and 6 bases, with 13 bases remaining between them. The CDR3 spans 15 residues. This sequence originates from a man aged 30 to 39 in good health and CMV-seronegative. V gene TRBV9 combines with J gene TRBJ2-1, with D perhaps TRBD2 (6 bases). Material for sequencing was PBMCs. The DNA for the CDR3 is TGTGCCAGCAGCGTAGCCGGGGCCGGGGGCAATGAGCAGTTCTTC. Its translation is CASSVAGAGGNEQFF.